Listed here are 13 T cell receptor beta chains from one sample, sequenced in a study of shared clonotypes between healthy human individuals. The naive CD8 population came from CD45RO-negative cells selected for CCR7, without terminally differentiated effector memory CD45RA+ cells. TCRdb's table, derived via immunoSEQ multiplex PCR, lists solely in-frame clones and lacks some. The sample records about 600,000 clones, 95% to 96% being singletons. Sequencing was done on a sample of naive CD8+ T cells sorted from blood. All receptors derive from a woman aged 25-40 years in good health.

The chain joins TRBV2 to TRBJ2-3; D tentatively fits TRBD1 or TRBD2 (5 bases each). The CDR3 is 13 residues long. Trimming left V 6 bases short and J 3 bases short, with 10 bases between. Germline values: CDR1 SNHLY, CDR2 FYNNEI. The CDR3 loop reads CASRGTGTDTQYF. The CDR3 nucleotides read TGTGCCAGCAGGGGGACCGGAACAGATACGCAGTATTTT.

With regard to this clone: The sample has other DNA sequences that encode this CDR3 too. The V and J genes are TRBV9 and TRBJ2-7; D assignment may be TRBD1 or TRBD2 (5 bases each). CDR1 SGDLS and CDR2 YYNGEE come from the germline V gene. V gave up 2 bases and J gave up 6 bases, with 9 bases separating them. This CDR3 spans 12 amino acids. The CDR3 loop is CASSVSGGEQYF. Here the CDR3 DNA reads TGTGCCAGCAGCGTCTCTGGGGGCGAGCAGTACTTC.

This clone appeared a few times. Other DNA sequences in the same sample also yield this CDR3. The V gene is TRBV5-4, the J gene TRBJ2-5; D unclear. The V and J ends lost 0 bases and 2 bases respectively, with 5 bases between them. There are 13 residues in the CDR3. The V gene's germline CDR1 is SGHNT and CDR2 YYREEE (reference sequence). The DNA of the CDR3 is TGTGCCAGCAGCTTGGAGGCTCAAGAGACCCAGTACTTC. Amino acids: CASSLEAQETQYF.

This chain joins TRBV9 and TRBJ2-7; TRBD2 aligns across 9 bases. Germline V gene lookup returns CDR1 SGDLS and CDR2 YYNGEE. The trim removed 4 bases at V and 2 bases at J, leaving 7 bases unmatched. The CDR3 covers 15 residues. The CDR3 nucleotides read TGTGCCAGCAGCCCCTTAGCGGGAGCGCCCTACGAGCAGTACTTC. Its translation: CASSPLAGAPYEQYF.

V usage is TRBV6-5 and J usage is TRBJ1-6; 8 bases map to TRBD1. The CDR3 is 15 residues long. J gave up 8 bases and V 2 bases, and 5 bases lay outside the gene matches. Germline CDR1 reads MNHEY; CDR2 reads SVGAGI. The DNA for the CDR3 is TGTGCCAGCAGTTACCTCGACAGGGGTGATTCACCCCTCCACTTT. This sequence encodes CASSYLDRGDSPLHF.

In the case of this clone: This specimen includes other DNA sequences encoding the same CDR3. This chain links TRBV27 with TRBJ2-7; maybe TRBD2 (6 bases). The germline gives CDR1 MNHEY, CDR2 SMNVEV (reference sequence). V lost 6 bases to trimming and J lost 5 bases, with 17 bases between them. The CDR3 sequence is 14 residues long. The CDR3 is CASSLRTGGNEQYF. The CDR3 nucleotides are TGTGCCAGCAGCCTGCGAACTGGGGGGAACGAGCAGTACTTC.

This chain connects TRBV28 to TRBJ1-2; D is unresolved. With 5 bases removed from V and 2 bases from J, the gap between germline ends came to 18 bases. The CDR3 spans 16 residues. Germline CDR1 MDHEN, CDR2 SYDVKM. The CDR3 is CASSIRRQAYNYGYTF. The CDR3, as DNA: TGTGCCAGCAGTATTCGTCGGCAGGCCTACAACTATGGCTACACCTTC.

The chain combines TRBV19 with TRBJ2-5; 7 nucleotides agree with TRBD2. The CDR3 covers 15 residues. Germline V gene data show CDR1 as LNHDA and CDR2 as SQIVND (reference sequence). V was clipped by 1 base and J by 7 bases; unmatched bases: 9. In nucleotides, the CDR3 is TGTGCCAGTAGTATAGTACTAGCGAGAATAGGGACCCAGTACTTC. Protein sequence: CASSIVLARIGTQYF.

Regarding this clone: Other DNA sequences in the same sample also yield this CDR3. V is TRBV6-5 and J is TRBJ2-5, with D perhaps matching TRBD2 (6 bases). The length of the CDR3 is 16 residues. V gave up 2 bases and J gave up 4 bases, with 17 bases separating them. Germline CDR1 and CDR2: MNHEY and SVGAGI. CDR3 DNA sequence: TGTGCCAGCAGTTACGAGCCGGGAGTACTTCTAGAGACCCAGTACTTC. It codes for CASSYEPGVLLETQYF.

The rearrangement uses TRBV13 and TRBJ2-3; 12 bases map to TRBD2. Unmatched junction bases numbered 1, after V lost 0 bases and J lost 3 bases. The CDR3 spans 16 residues. Germline values: CDR1 PRHDT, CDR2 FYEKMQ (reference sequence). The CDR3 sequence is CASSLGGLAGTDTQYF. The CDR3 DNA reads TGTGCCAGCAGCTTAGGAGGACTAGCGGGGACAGATACGCAGTATTTT.

J is TRBJ2-3 and V is TRBV9; no firm D call. V gave up 3 bases and J gave up 2 bases, with 1 base separating them. Germline V gene lookup returns CDR1 SGDLS and CDR2 YYNGEE. This CDR3 has 11 amino acids. The CDR3 DNA follows: TGTGCCAGCAGCGACACAGATACGCAGTATTTT. Its protein product is CASSDTDTQYF. Variable domain in full (rest from reference TRBV9 and TRBJ2-3): DSGVTQTPKHLITATGQRVTLRCSPRSGDLSVYWYQQSLDQGLQFLIQYYNGEERAKGNILERFSAQQFPDLHSELNLSSLELGDSALYFCASSDTDTQYFGPGTRLTVL.

This sequence joins TRBV27 and TRBJ2-5; D unclear. The length of the CDR3 is 13 residues. Trimming pared 5 bases from V and 5 bases from J, leaving 12 bases between. Germline CDR1 and CDR2: MNHEY and SMNVEV (reference sequence). In DNA, the CDR3 is TGTGCCAGCAGTCTCAGTCTCATGGAGACCCAGTACTTC. Translated: CASSLSLMETQYF.

The rearrangement uses TRBV28 and TRBJ2-5; 9 bases fit TRBD2. The J call is in doubt because the DNA end fits TRBJ2-7 better. Germline-derived CDR1 and CDR2 are MDHEN and SYDVKM. The CDR3 consists of 13 residues. CDR3 residues: CASRLAGFYEQYF. The CDR3 nucleotides read TGTGCCAGCAGGCTAGCGGGATTCTACGAGCAGTACTTC.